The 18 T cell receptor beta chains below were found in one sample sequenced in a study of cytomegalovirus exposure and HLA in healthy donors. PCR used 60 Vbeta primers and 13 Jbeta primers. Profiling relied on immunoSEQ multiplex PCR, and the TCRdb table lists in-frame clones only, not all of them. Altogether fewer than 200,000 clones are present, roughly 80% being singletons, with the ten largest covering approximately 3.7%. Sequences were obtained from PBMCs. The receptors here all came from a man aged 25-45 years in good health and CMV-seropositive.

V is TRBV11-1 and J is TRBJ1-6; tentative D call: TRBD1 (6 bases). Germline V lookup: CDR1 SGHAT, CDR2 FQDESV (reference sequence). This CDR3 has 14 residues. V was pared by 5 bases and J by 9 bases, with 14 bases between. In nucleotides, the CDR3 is TGTGCCAGCAGCCGTGGGACACCTCCTTCACCCCTCCACTTT. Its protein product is CASSRGTPPSPLHF.

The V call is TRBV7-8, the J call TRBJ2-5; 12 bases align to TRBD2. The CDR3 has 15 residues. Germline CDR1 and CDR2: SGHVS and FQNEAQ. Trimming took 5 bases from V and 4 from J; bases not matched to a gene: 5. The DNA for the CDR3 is TGTGCCAGCAGCCGGCCGGGACTAGCGGGAGAGACCCAGTACTTC. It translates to CASSRPGLAGETQYF.

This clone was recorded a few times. The DNA of the CDR3 is TGCGCCAGCAGCCAAGATTTAGGGGCCTACGAGCAGTACTTC. Amino acids: CASSQDLGAYEQYF. The V gene is TRBV4-3, the J gene TRBJ2-7, with D perhaps matching TRBD1 (5 bases). Germline V gene sequence: CDR1 LGHNA, CDR2 YSLEER. V was pared by 0 bases and J by 2 bases, with 8 bases between. The CDR3 has 14 residues.

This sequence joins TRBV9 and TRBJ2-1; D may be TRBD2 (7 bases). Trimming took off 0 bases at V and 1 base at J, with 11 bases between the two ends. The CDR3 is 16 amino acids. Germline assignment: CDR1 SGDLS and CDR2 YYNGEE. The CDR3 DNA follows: TGTGCCAGCAGCGTAGAGGGGGGGGGTTCCTACAATGAGCAGTTCTTC. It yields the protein CASSVEGGGSYNEQFF.

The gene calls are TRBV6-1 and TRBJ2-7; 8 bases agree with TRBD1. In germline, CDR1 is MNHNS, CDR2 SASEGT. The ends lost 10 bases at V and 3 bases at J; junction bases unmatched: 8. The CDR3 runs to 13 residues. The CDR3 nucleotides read TGTGCCATCAGGCGGACAGGGTTCTACGAGCAGTACTTC. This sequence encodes CAIRRTGFYEQYF.

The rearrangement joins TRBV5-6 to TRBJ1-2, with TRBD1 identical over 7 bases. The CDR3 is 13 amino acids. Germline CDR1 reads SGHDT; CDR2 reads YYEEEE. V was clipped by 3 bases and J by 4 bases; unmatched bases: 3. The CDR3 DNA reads TGTGCCAGCAGCTCGGGACAGCTCTATGGCTACACCTTC. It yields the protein CASSSGQLYGYTF.

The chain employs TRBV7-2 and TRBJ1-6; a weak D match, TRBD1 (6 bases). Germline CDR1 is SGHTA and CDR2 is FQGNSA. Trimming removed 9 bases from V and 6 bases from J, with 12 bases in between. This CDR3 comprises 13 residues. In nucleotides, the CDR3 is TGTGCCAGTGGGGGGGCCCTTAATTCACCCCTCCACTTT. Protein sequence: CASGGALNSPLHF.

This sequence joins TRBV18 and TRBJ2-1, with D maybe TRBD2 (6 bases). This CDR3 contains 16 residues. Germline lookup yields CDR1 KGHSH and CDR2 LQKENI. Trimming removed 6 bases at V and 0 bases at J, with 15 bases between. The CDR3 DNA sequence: TGTGCCAGCTCCCTTTATAGCGGCTCCTCCTACAATGAGCAGTTCTTC. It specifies CASSLYSGSSYNEQFF.

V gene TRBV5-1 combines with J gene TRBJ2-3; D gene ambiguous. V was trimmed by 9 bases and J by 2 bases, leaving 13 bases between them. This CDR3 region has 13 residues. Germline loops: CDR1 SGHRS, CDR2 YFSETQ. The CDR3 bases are TGCGCCACCTCTGGGCCTAACACAGATACGCAGTATTTT. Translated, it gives CATSGPNTDTQYF.

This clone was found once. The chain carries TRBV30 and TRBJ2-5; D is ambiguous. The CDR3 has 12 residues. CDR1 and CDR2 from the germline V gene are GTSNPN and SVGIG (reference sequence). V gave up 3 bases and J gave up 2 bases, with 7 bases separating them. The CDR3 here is CAWRAPQETQYF. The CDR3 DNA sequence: TGTGCCTGGAGGGCACCGCAAGAGACCCAGTACTTC.

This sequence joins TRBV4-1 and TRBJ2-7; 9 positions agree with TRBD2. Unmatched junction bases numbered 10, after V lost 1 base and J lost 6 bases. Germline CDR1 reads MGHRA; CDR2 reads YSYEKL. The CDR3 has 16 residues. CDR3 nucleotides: TGCGCCAGCAGCCAAGCTGTGGGTCTAGCGGGACCCGAGCAGTACTTC. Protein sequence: CASSQAVGLAGPEQYF.

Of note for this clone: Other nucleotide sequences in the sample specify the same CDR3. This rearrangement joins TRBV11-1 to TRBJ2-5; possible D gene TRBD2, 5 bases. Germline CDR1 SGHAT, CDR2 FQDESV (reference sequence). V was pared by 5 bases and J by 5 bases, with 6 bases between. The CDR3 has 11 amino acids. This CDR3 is CASSPGETQYF. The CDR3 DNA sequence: TGTGCCAGCAGCCCGGGGGAGACCCAGTACTTC.

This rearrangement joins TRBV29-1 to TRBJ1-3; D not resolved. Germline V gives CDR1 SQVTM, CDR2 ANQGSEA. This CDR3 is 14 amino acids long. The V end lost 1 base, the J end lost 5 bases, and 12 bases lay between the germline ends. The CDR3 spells CSVEGTPRRNTIYF. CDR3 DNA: TGCAGCGTTGAAGGGACTCCCCGGAGAAACACCATATATTTT.

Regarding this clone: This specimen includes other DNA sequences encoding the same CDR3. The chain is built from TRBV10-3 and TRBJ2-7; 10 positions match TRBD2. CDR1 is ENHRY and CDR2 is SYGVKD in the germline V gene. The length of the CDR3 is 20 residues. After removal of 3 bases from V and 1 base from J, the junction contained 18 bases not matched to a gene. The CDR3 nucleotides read TGTGCCATCAGTGACTCCAGGTTGGTTTCTAGCGGGGGTTATTCCTACGAGCAGTACTTC. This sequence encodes CAISDSRLVSSGGYSYEQYF.

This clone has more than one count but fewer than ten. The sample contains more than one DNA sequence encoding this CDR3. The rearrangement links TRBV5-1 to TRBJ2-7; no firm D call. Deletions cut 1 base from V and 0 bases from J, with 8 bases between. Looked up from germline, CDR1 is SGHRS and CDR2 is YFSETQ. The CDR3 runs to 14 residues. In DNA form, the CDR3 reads TGCGCCAGCAGCTTGAATCCCAGCTCCTACGAGCAGTACTTC. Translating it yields CASSLNPSSYEQYF.

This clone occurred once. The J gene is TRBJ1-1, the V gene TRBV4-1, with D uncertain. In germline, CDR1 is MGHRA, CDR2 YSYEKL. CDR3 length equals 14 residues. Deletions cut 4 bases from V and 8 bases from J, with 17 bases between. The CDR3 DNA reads TGCGCCAGCAGCCGAGATTCCCTGTTCGTCGAAGCTTTCTTT. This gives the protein CASSRDSLFVEAFF.

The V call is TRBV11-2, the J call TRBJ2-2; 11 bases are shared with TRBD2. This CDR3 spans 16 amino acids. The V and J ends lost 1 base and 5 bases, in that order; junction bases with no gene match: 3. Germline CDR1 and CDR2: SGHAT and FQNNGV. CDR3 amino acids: CASSLGLAGYTGELFF. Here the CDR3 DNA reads TGTGCCAGCAGCTTAGGACTAGCGGGGTATACCGGGGAGCTGTTTTTT.

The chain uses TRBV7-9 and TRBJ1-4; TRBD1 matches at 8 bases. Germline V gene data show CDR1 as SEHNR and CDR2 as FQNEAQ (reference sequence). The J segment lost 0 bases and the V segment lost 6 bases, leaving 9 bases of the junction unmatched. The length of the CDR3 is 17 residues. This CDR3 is CASSNSGTGTTNEKLFF. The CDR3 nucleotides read TGTGCCAGCAGTAACTCCGGGACAGGAACAACTAATGAAAAACTGTTTTTT. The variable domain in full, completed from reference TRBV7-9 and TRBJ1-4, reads DTGVSQNPRHKITKRGQNVTFRCDPISEHNRLYWYRQTLGQGPEFLTYFQNEAQLEKSRLLSDRFSAERPKGSFSTLEIQRTEQGDSAMYLCASSNSGTGTTNEKLFFGSGTQLSVL.